This T cell receptor beta chain was profiled in a study of cytomegalovirus exposure and HLA in healthy donors. Study-wide results and limits: Altogether, some 170 TCR beta chains were recorded as cytomegalovirus-associated. Most CMV-associated TCR beta chains appeared HLA-restricted in a later analysis.

Both 60 Vbeta primers and 13 Jbeta primers went into the PCR. The protocol was immunoSEQ multiplex PCR, while the TCRdb copy is restricted to in-frame clones and leaves out a portion. The sample has around 190,000 clones; about 85% are singletons. On this clone itself: No antigen is known for it.

This sequence was found in a boy younger than 10 in good health and CMV-seronegative. The sequenced sample was PBMCs.

CDR3 bases: TGTGCCATCAGTGAGTCGGGACTAGCGGGAGGTTTGTATAATGAGCAGTTCTTC. Translation: CAISESGLAGGLYNEQFF. The chain combines TRBV10-3 with TRBJ2-1; 15 bases align to TRBD2. Germline-derived CDR1 and CDR2 are ENHRY and SYGVKD. This CDR3 has 18 amino acids. V was pared by 0 bases and J by 7 bases, with 7 bases of the junction left unmatched.